This TCR beta chain originates from a study of T cell responses to AZD1222 COVID-19 vaccine. Points from the study as a whole: White British ancestry dominated among donors, who included more females, and clonal diversity was possibly underestimated. Of spike-specific TCRs, nearly half reportedly target regions left unmutated in variants. CD4 TCRs associated with vaccination spanned spike, dominating at 160-218 and 743-854. Two AZD1222 administrations were followed by greater Spike-specific TCR breadth and depth.

A note on this clone: Its specificity is not known.

Assay used: immunoSEQ multiplex PCR; TCRdb lists only in-frame clones, some missing. The sample contains some 150,000 clones, 80% to 95% of which appear only once. The V gene lost 3 bases and the J gene lost 0 bases, with 9 bases spanning the gap. The V gene's germline CDR1 is SNHLY and CDR2 FYNNEI. CDR3 length: 15 residues. Sequenced here: peripheral blood, sampled on day 0 of MenACWY control vaccination. V is TRBV2 and J is TRBJ1-3; maybe TRBD1 (5 bases). This receptor was obtained from an adult in good health. CDR3: CASSDQGLSGNTIYF. CDR3 nucleotides: TGTGCCAGCAGTGACCAGGGACTCTCTGGAAACACCATATATTTT.